Sequencing of this T cell receptor (beta chain) was carried out in a study of T cell changes during pregnancy in multiple sclerosis. This CDR3 has 12 residues. V lost 9 bases and J lost 7, with 14 bases in between. The germline CDR1 and CDR2 sequences are SNHLY and FYNNEI. Method: immunoSEQ multiplex PCR; TCRdb's copy keeps in-frame clones and lacks some. This table has about 33,000 clones, 91% appearing once. The TCR comes from a female donor in good health, enrolled as a control in a pregnancy study. The V gene is TRBV2, the J gene TRBJ2-3; D might be TRBD2 (5 bases). The source material was CD4+ T cells from peripheral blood mononuclear cells, sampled in the third trimester of pregnancy. CDR3 protein: CASHSGMNTQYF. The CDR3 DNA reads as TGTGCCAGTCACTCCGGGATGAATACGCAGTATTTT.